The rows below give T cell receptor beta chains drawn from one sample of a study of graft-versus-host responses after intestinal transplantation. Their specific antigens are unknown. Generated by immunoSEQ multiplex PCR, the TCRdb table keeps only in-frame clones and is missing some. The sample gives under 95,000 clones, around 90% of which show up once; 0.28% is in the top ten. The starting material was unstimulated CD4+ T cells sorted from spleen or lymph node cells, obtained before transplant. All receptors come from a human donor who was the organ donor for an intestinal transplant. Both conserved end residues are part of each CDR3. The D gene is left open where the match is weak. Expanded clones are given a class, and other clones once, few, many or no size at all.

CDR3 DNA: TGCGCCAGCAGCTTGGGAGGGGGTTTGGGTACGCAGTATTTT
CDR3 protein: CASSLGGGLGTQYF
J gene: TRBJ2-3
D gene: NA
clone size: NA
V gene: TRBV5-1

CDR3 DNA: TGTGCCACCAGCGCACGACAGGGGAACACTGAAGCTTTCTTT
CDR3 protein: CATSARQGNTEAFF
J gene: TRBJ1-1
D gene: TRBD1
clone size: NA
V gene: TRBV15

CDR3 DNA: TGCGCCAGCAGCGACCTTCCGGGGGACACAGATACGCAGTATTTT
CDR3 protein: CASSDLPGDTDTQYF
J gene: TRBJ2-3
D gene: NA
clone size: NA
V gene: TRBV5-1

CDR3 DNA: TGTGCCAGCAGCGGGCCTGGGGAGACCCAGTACTTC
CDR3 protein: CASSGPGETQYF
J gene: TRBJ2-5
D gene: NA
clone size: NA
V gene: TRBV7-2

CDR3 DNA: TGTGCCAGCAGCTTAGAGGCTACAGGCTACAATGAGCAGTTCTTC
CDR3 protein: CASSLEATGYNEQFF
J gene: TRBJ2-1
D gene: NA
clone size: NA
V gene: TRBV7-2

CDR3 DNA: TGTGCCACCAGCAGGGCAGGGATGAACACTGAAGCTTTCTTT
CDR3 protein: CATSRAGMNTEAFF
J gene: TRBJ1-1
D gene: NA
clone size: NA
V gene: TRBV15

CDR3 DNA: TGTGCCAGCAGCTCCCCCCCAGGGGGAGCTTTCTTT
CDR3 protein: CASSSPPGGAFF
J gene: TRBJ1-1
D gene: TRBD1
clone size: NA
V gene: TRBV7-2

CDR3 DNA: TGTGCCAGCAGCCCTTTCGGACAGGGAAGGGGGGAGTCCTATGGCTACACCTTC
CDR3 protein: CASSPFGQGRGESYGYTF
J gene: TRBJ1-2
D gene: TRBD1
clone size: NA
V gene: TRBV7-6

CDR3 DNA: TGTGCCAGCAGAAATAGCGGGAGCTCCTACGAGCAGTACTTC
CDR3 protein: CASRNSGSSYEQYF
J gene: TRBJ2-7
D gene: TRBD2
clone size: once
V gene: TRBV28

CDR3 DNA: TGTGCCAGCAGTTACCGGGCTAGCCCAGATACGCAGTATTTT
CDR3 protein: CASSYRASPDTQYF
J gene: TRBJ2-3
D gene: NA
clone size: NA
V gene: TRBV6-6

CDR3 DNA: TGTGCCACCTTAGGGGACTCTGGGGCCAACGTCCTGACTTTC
CDR3 protein: CATLGDSGANVLTF
J gene: TRBJ2-6
D gene: NA
clone size: NA
V gene: TRBV10-3

CDR3 DNA: TGTGCCAGCAGTTGGACAGGGGGGGACGGGCAGTACTTC
CDR3 protein: CASSWTGGDGQYF
J gene: TRBJ2-7
D gene: TRBD1
clone size: NA
V gene: TRBV2

CDR3 DNA: TGTGCCAGTGGGGCTAGGGAAGATACGCAGTATTTT
CDR3 protein: CASGAREDTQYF
J gene: TRBJ2-3
D gene: NA
clone size: few
V gene: TRBV2

CDR3 DNA: TGTGCCAGCAGCTCCCCGGTTGGGCCCTCCTACAATGAGCAGTTCTTC
CDR3 protein: CASSSPVGPSYNEQFF
J gene: TRBJ2-1
D gene: NA
clone size: NA
V gene: TRBV13

CDR3 DNA: TGTGCCAGCAGGCCAGGACAGGAGGCGAACTATGGCTACACCTTC
CDR3 protein: CASRPGQEANYGYTF
J gene: TRBJ1-2
D gene: TRBD1
clone size: NA
V gene: TRBV6-1

CDR3 DNA: TGTGCCAGCAGCTTCCAGGGGGCTGGCACAGATACGCAGTATTTT
CDR3 protein: CASSFQGAGTDTQYF
J gene: TRBJ2-3
D gene: TRBD1
clone size: NA
V gene: TRBV5-4

CDR3 DNA: TGTGCCAGCAGCCTAACCCCCCGAGGCACTGAAGCTTTCTTT
CDR3 protein: CASSLTPRGTEAFF
J gene: TRBJ1-1
D gene: NA
clone size: NA
V gene: TRBV14

CDR3 DNA: TGTGCCAGTAGTAGGGGGGACAGGAAGTTCGCCGAGCAGTACTTC
CDR3 protein: CASSRGDRKFAEQYF
J gene: TRBJ2-7
D gene: TRBD1
clone size: NA
V gene: TRBV19

CDR3 DNA: TGTGCCAGCAGGGCCGATTTCAACAATGAGCAGTTCTTC
CDR3 protein: CASRADFNNEQFF
J gene: TRBJ2-1
D gene: NA
clone size: NA
V gene: TRBV11-2

CDR3 DNA: TGCGCCAGCGGCCTAGGCGAAGGAGGGGAAAAACTGTTTTTT
CDR3 protein: CASGLGEGGEKLFF
J gene: TRBJ1-4
D gene: NA
clone size: NA
V gene: TRBV23-1

CDR3 DNA: TGCGCCAGCAGCTTGGTCAGGCCGAACACCGGGGAGCTGTTTTTT
CDR3 protein: CASSLVRPNTGELFF
J gene: TRBJ2-2
D gene: NA
clone size: NA
V gene: TRBV5-1

CDR3 DNA: TGCGCCAGCAGCCCGGGGACAGGGTGGCTATATACGCAGTATTTT
CDR3 protein: CASSPGTGWLYTQYF
J gene: TRBJ2-3
D gene: TRBD1
clone size: NA
V gene: TRBV5-1

CDR3 DNA: TGTGCCAGCAGCGCCCGGGACAGGCACGGATTCGGCACAGATACGCAGTATTTT
CDR3 protein: CASSARDRHGFGTDTQYF
J gene: TRBJ2-3
D gene: TRBD1
clone size: NA
V gene: TRBV7-9

CDR3 DNA: TGTGCCAGCAGTGTGAGGTACACTGAAGCTTTCTTT
CDR3 protein: CASSVRYTEAFF
J gene: TRBJ1-1
D gene: NA
clone size: NA
V gene: TRBV2

CDR3 DNA: TGTGCCAGCAGGGGACAGGGGACGGCCAAAAACATTCAGTACTTC
CDR3 protein: CASRGQGTAKNIQYF
J gene: TRBJ2-4
D gene: TRBD1
clone size: NA
V gene: TRBV2

CDR3 DNA: TGCAGCCTCAGGGAAGGTTCTGGCTACACCTTC
CDR3 protein: CSLREGSGYTF
J gene: TRBJ1-2
D gene: NA
clone size: NA
V gene: TRBV29-1

CDR3 DNA: TGTGCCAGCGCGACTAGCGGGCTTCTGAAGACCCAGTACTTC
CDR3 protein: CASATSGLLKTQYF
J gene: TRBJ2-5
D gene: TRBD2
clone size: NA
V gene: TRBV28

CDR3 DNA: TGTGCCAGTAGTATACCCCTCAATGAGCAGTTCTTC
CDR3 protein: CASSIPLNEQFF
J gene: TRBJ2-1
D gene: NA
clone size: NA
V gene: TRBV19

CDR3 DNA: TGTGCCAGCTCTGCTAGCGGAACCTACGAGCAGTACTTC
CDR3 protein: CASSASGTYEQYF
J gene: TRBJ2-7
D gene: TRBD2
clone size: NA
V gene: TRBV9

CDR3 DNA: TGTGCCATCAGTGGGGGACAGGGAAATGAAAAACTGTTTTTT
CDR3 protein: CAISGGQGNEKLFF
J gene: TRBJ1-4
D gene: TRBD1
clone size: NA
V gene: TRBV10-3

CDR3 DNA: TGTGCCAGTAGTATAGGGGGACAGGGGGCTTCCTACGAGCAGTACTTC
CDR3 protein: CASSIGGQGASYEQYF
J gene: TRBJ2-7
D gene: TRBD1
clone size: NA
V gene: TRBV19

CDR3 DNA: TGTGCCAGCACCGGGGGGTACTCTGGGGCCAACGTCCTGACTTTC
CDR3 protein: CASTGGYSGANVLTF
J gene: TRBJ2-6
D gene: TRBD2
clone size: few
V gene: TRBV6-5

CDR3 DNA: TGTGCCAGCAGTTTATGGGGGGCCAGCTCCTACGAGCAGTACTTC
CDR3 protein: CASSLWGASSYEQYF
J gene: TRBJ2-7
D gene: NA
clone size: NA
V gene: TRBV28

CDR3 DNA: TGTGCCAGCAGCTTAGTGCGTCGTCTCACCGGGGAGCTGTTTTTT
CDR3 protein: CASSLVRRLTGELFF
J gene: TRBJ2-2
D gene: NA
clone size: NA
V gene: TRBV7-9

CDR3 DNA: TGCGCCAGCAGCCAAGGGTGGGCCCGCAACCGATTCACAGATACGCAGTATTTT
CDR3 protein: CASSQGWARNRFTDTQYF
J gene: TRBJ2-3
D gene: NA
clone size: NA
V gene: TRBV4-3

CDR3 DNA: TGTGCCAGCTCACCACAGCCGCGGGAGGTAACAGATACGCAGTATTTT
CDR3 protein: CASSPQPREVTDTQYF
J gene: TRBJ2-3
D gene: TRBD2
clone size: once
V gene: TRBV18

CDR3 DNA: TGTGCCAGCAGCCCAATTAGCGGGGGCCCCTACAATGAGCAGTTCTTC
CDR3 protein: CASSPISGGPYNEQFF
J gene: TRBJ2-1
D gene: TRBD2
clone size: NA
V gene: TRBV7-2

CDR3 DNA: TGTGCCTGCGCCAGGGGTCAGAACACTGAAGCTTTCTTT
CDR3 protein: CACARGQNTEAFF
J gene: TRBJ1-1
D gene: NA
clone size: NA
V gene: TRBV30

CDR3 DNA: TGCGCCAGCAGGAAGGAGTCGTCTGGAAACACCATATATTTT
CDR3 protein: CASRKESSGNTIYF
J gene: TRBJ1-3
D gene: NA
clone size: NA
V gene: TRBV5-1

CDR3 DNA: TGTGCCAGCAGCTTAAGGGCAAGCGGGGGCCCCTACGAGCAGTACTTC
CDR3 protein: CASSLRASGGPYEQYF
J gene: TRBJ2-7
D gene: TRBD2
clone size: NA
V gene: TRBV11-1

CDR3 DNA: TGTGCCAGCAGCTTAGTAGCCCAGGGTAACTATGGCTACACCTTC
CDR3 protein: CASSLVAQGNYGYTF
J gene: TRBJ1-2
D gene: NA
clone size: NA
V gene: TRBV7-2